The subject of this entry is one TCR beta chain. Its cognate antigen is unknown. The sample has other DNA sequences that encode this CDR3 too. This sample is part of a study of PD-1 blockade in classical Hodgkin lymphoma. In the study overall: Administration of nivolumab to patients was at 3 mg/kg intravenously every 2 weeks. Regarding the study as a whole: Differences between repertoires have undefined causes, possibly disease activity or prior therapy. Complete responders' diversity at baseline resembled that of newly diagnosed patients. As was reported, newly diagnosed patients showed lower baseline TCR diversity than healthy donors did.

Only in-frame clones appear in the TCRdb table, and some are missing; sequencing was by immunoSEQ multiplex PCR. The sample consists of roughly 15,000 clones, 55% to 80% of them appearing once. The V gene's germline CDR1 is MGHRA and CDR2 YSYEKL. V lost 5 bases and J lost 1, with 12 bases in between. This CDR3 has 14 amino acids. No patient escaped relapse after autologous stem cell transplantation, and brentuximab vedotin exposure varied. Sequenced material: peripheral blood mononuclear cells (PBMCs), taken at baseline. The clonotype was recovered from a human donor with classical Hodgkin lymphoma. The chain couples TRBV4-1 to TRBJ2-7; D tentatively fits TRBD1 or TRBD2 (5 bases each). The CDR3 nucleotides read TGCGCCAGCAGCACGGGGCAAGGATCCTACGAGCAGTACTTC. Its translation: CASSTGQGSYEQYF.